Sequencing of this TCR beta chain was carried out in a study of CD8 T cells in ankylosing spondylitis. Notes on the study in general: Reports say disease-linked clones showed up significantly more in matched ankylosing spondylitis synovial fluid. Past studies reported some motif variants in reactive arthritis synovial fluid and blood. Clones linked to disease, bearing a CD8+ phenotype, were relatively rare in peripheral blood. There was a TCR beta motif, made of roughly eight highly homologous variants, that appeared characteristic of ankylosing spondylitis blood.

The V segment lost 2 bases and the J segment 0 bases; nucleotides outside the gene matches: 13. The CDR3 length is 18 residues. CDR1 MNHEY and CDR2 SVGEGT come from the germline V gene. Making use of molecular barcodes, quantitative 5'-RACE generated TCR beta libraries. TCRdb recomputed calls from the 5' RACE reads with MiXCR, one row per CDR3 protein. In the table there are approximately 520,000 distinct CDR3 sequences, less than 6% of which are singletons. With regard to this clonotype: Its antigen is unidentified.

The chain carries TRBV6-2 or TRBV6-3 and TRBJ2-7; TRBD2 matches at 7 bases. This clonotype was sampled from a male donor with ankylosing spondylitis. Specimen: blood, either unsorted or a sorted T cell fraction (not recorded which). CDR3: CASSYPMLLVAGSYEQYF. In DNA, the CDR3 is TGTGCCAGCAGTTACCCAATGTTGTTGGTAGCGGGCTCCTACGAGCAGTACTTC.